One and the same sample provided the 26 T cell receptor beta chains below, sequenced in a study of blood T cell repertoires in COVID-19. Repertoires were generated with immunoSEQ multiplex PCR, while TCRdb's copy carries only in-frame clones and drops some. The table lists fewer than 25,000 clones, 80% to 90% of them singletons. The specimen was peripheral blood. The receptors shown here come from a human donor in a cohort sampled during active COVID-19.

CDR3 sequence (DNA): TGTGCCAGCAGCCCTACCGGGACAGCCCTCTTAAGGGGCTATGGCTACACCTTC. The encoded protein is CASSPTGTALLRGYGYTF. The rearrangement joins TRBV7-8 to TRBJ1-2, with 7 bases that match TRBD1. Germline V gene sequence: CDR1 SGHVS, CDR2 FQNEAQ. V lost 5 bases and J lost 4; bases outside the gene matches: 19. The CDR3 consists of 18 residues.

The chain is built from TRBV5-1 and TRBJ2-2, with 7 bases identical to TRBD1. The CDR3 runs 15 residues. Trimming removed 2 bases from V and 5 bases from J; junction bases left unmatched: 6. Per germline, CDR1 SGHRS and CDR2 YFSETQ. For the CDR3, the DNA is TGCGCCAGCAGCTTAACCGGGACAGCAACCGGGGAGCTGTTTTTT. Residues: CASSLTGTATGELFF.

This clone came up a few times. The genes are TRBV3-1 (or the pseudogene TRBV3-2) and TRBJ2-2, with 7 bases matching TRBD2. The CDR3 loop spans 14 amino acids. Trimming took 4 bases from V and 6 from J; bases not matched to a gene: 5. Germline assignment: CDR1 LGHDT and CDR2 YNNKEL (reference sequence). CDR3 in DNA: TGTGCCAGCAGCCCCATGGGAGGGCCCGGGGAGCTGTTTTTT. Protein: CASSPMGGPGELFF.

Here the CDR3 DNA reads TGTGCCAGCGAGTTAGGGGCGGTAGGAGAGACCCAGTACTTC. Translating gives CASELGAVGETQYF. The rearrangement uses TRBV5-5 and TRBJ2-5, with D possibly being TRBD1 (5 bases). CDR1 is SGHKS and CDR2 is YYEKEE in the germline V gene (reference sequence). This CDR3 has 14 amino acids. Trimming took off 7 bases at V and 4 bases at J, with 17 bases between the two ends.

The chain carries TRBV24-1 and TRBJ1-4; 9 nucleotides line up with TRBD1. Germline V gene data show CDR1 as KGHDR and CDR2 as SFDVKD. This CDR3 comprises 15 residues. V lost 3 bases to trimming and J lost 6 bases; unmatched junction nucleotides: 4. CDR3 nucleotide sequence: TGTGCCACCAGTGATCCGGGACAGGGATATGAAAAACTGTTTTTT. Translation gives CATSDPGQGYEKLFF.

The rearrangement uses TRBV30 and TRBJ2-3; 10 bases are a match to TRBD2. CDR1 and CDR2 from the germline V gene are GTSNPN and SVGIG (reference sequence). There are 14 residues in the CDR3. Trimming removed 1 base from V and 4 bases from J; junction bases left unmatched: 2. CDR3 sequence reads: CAWSGLAGADTQYF. The CDR3 nucleotides are TGTGCCTGGAGTGGGCTAGCGGGAGCAGATACGCAGTATTTT.

The chain couples TRBV14 to TRBJ1-3; 8 nucleotides agree with TRBD1. After removal of 1 base from V and 0 bases from J, the junction contained 2 bases not matched to a gene. The CDR3 is 16 amino acids. Germline V gives CDR1 SGHDN, CDR2 FVKESK. The CDR3 DNA reads as TGTGCCAGCAGCCAAGGGGACAGGAGCTCTGGAAACACCATATATTTT. Its translation: CASSQGDRSSGNTIYF.

V gene TRBV7-8 combines with J gene TRBJ2-5, with D possibly TRBD1 on 7 matching bases. The CDR3 consists of 14 residues. Trimming pared 3 bases from V and 3 bases from J, leaving 11 bases between. Germline loops: CDR1 SGHVS, CDR2 FQNEAQ. CDR3 sequence (DNA): TGTGCCAGCAGCTTGGCGGGACAGAAAGAGACCCAGTACTTC. Protein sequence: CASSLAGQKETQYF.

The chain combines TRBV19 with TRBJ2-1, with TRBD2 matching 11 bases. V was clipped by 3 bases and J by 8 bases; unmatched bases: 6. The length of the CDR3 is 15 residues. From germline, CDR1 is LNHDA and CDR2 SQIVND (reference sequence). The CDR3 sequence: CASSISGRAWDEQFF. The DNA of the CDR3 is TGTGCCAGTAGTATTAGCGGGAGGGCCTGGGATGAGCAGTTCTTC.

V and J are TRBV12-3 or TRBV12-4 and TRBJ1-5; D gene uncertain. The CDR3 consists of 12 residues. The V end was cut by 6 bases, the J end by 1 base, with 4 bases between. The CDR3: CASSRSNQPQHF. The CDR3 nucleotides read TGTGCCAGCAGCCGGAGCAATCAGCCCCAGCATTTT.

This chain uses TRBV27 with TRBJ2-1; 8 bases line up with TRBD1. Germline CDR1 is MNHEY and CDR2 is SMNVEV (reference sequence). The V segment lost 4 bases and the J segment 3 bases; nucleotides outside the gene matches: 5. This CDR3 has 15 residues. As DNA, the CDR3 is TGTGCCAGCAGTTGGCGACAGGGGCACTACAATGAGCAGTTCTTC. Protein sequence: CASSWRQGHYNEQFF.

The chain employs TRBV28 and TRBJ1-3, with D unresolved. CDR1 and CDR2 (germline): MDHEN, SYDVKM. Trimming removed 6 bases from V and 1 base from J, with 7 bases in between. The CDR3 is 13 residues long. The CDR3: CASSSGSGNTIYF. As DNA, the CDR3 is TGTGCCAGCAGCTCGGGGTCTGGAAACACCATATATTTT. The whole variable domain, remainder taken from reference TRBV28 and TRBJ1-3, is DVKVTQSSRYLVKRTGEKVFLECVQDMDHENMFWYRQDPGLGLRLIYFSYDVKMKEKGDIPEGYSVSREKKERFSLILESASTNQTSMYLCASSSGSGNTIYFGEGSWLTVV.

The chain links TRBV29-1 to TRBJ1-2; D is undetermined. This CDR3 contains 9 residues. The V gene lost 3 bases and the J gene lost 11 bases, with 7 bases spanning the gap. CDR1 is SQVTM and CDR2 is ANQGSEA in the germline V gene. The CDR3 coding sequence is TGCAGCGTTGAGGAGGGTTACACCTTC. Its protein product is CSVEEGYTF.

The gene calls are TRBV3-1 (or the pseudogene TRBV3-2) and TRBJ2-5, with D perhaps TRBD1 (6 bases). V lost 0 bases and J lost 5, with 16 bases in between. CDR3 length: 16 residues. CDR1 is LGHDT, CDR2 YNNKEL, per germline (reference sequence). CDR3 sequence (DNA): TGTGCCAGCAGCCAAGATCCGGGGACATCGGGGGAGACCCAGTACTTC. Protein product: CASSQDPGTSGETQYF.

By share, this clone ranks as medium-sized. The rearrangement joins TRBV6-1 to TRBJ1-1; 8 bases fit TRBD1. V trimming: 3 bases; J trimming: 0 bases; junction bases outside the gene matches: 3. This CDR3 spans 15 amino acids. The V gene's germline CDR1 is MNHNS and CDR2 SASEGT. The CDR3 coding sequence is TGTGCCAGCAGTGACGGACAGGGAGTGAACACTGAAGCTTTCTTT. It encodes CASSDGQGVNTEAFF.

This clone was recorded a few times. The rearrangement uses TRBV15 and TRBJ1-3; D is unclear. Trimming took 1 base from V and 0 from J, leaving 10 bases between them. The CDR3 runs 16 residues. CDR1 LNHNV and CDR2 YYDKDF come from the germline V gene (reference sequence). The chain's CDR3 is CATSRGQGSSGNTIYF. CDR3 in DNA: TGTGCCACCAGCAGAGGACAAGGAAGCTCTGGAAACACCATATATTTT.

This clone has just a few counts. The chain employs TRBV28 and TRBJ1-2; TRBD1 agrees at 7 bases. There are 12 residues in the CDR3. Germline V gene lookup returns CDR1 MDHEN and CDR2 SYDVKM. The J segment lost 3 bases and the V segment lost 6 bases, leaving 1 base of the junction unmatched. CDR3: CASSTGDYGYTF. DNA for the CDR3: TGTGCCAGCAGCACAGGGGACTATGGCTACACCTTC.

This clone is a singleton in its sample. The chain links TRBV7-9 to TRBJ2-7; D gene unclear. The CDR3 extends over 13 amino acids. CDR1 and CDR2 from the germline V gene are SEHNR and FQNEAQ (reference sequence). V was trimmed by 2 bases and J by 2 bases, leaving 7 bases between them. The CDR3 nucleotides are TGTGCCAGCAGCTTATCACACACCTACGAGCAGTACTTC. This codes for CASSLSHTYEQYF.

This clone was seen once. The chain is built from TRBV19 and TRBJ2-3; TRBD2 might be the D (5 bases). Germline V CDR1 and CDR2: LNHDA, SQIVND (reference sequence). V lost 4 bases and J lost 1, with 18 bases in between. The CDR3 runs 17 residues. This chain's CDR3 is CASSRLPSGARTDTQYF. As DNA, the CDR3 is TGTGCCAGTAGTAGACTCCCCAGCGGAGCCCGCACAGATACGCAGTATTTT. Full variable domain (missing parts from reference TRBV19 and TRBJ2-3): DGGITQSPKYLFRKEGQNVTLSCEQNLNHDAMYWYRQDPGQGLRLIYYSQIVNDFQKGDIAEGYSVSREKKESFPLTVTSAQKNPTAFYLCASSRLPSGARTDTQYFGPGTRLTVL.

The rearrangement links TRBV5-1 to TRBJ2-1; TRBD1 matches at 7 bases. The V and J ends lost 7 bases and 1 base, in that order; junction bases with no gene match: 8. The CDR3 loop spans 15 amino acids. The germline V gene has CDR1 SGHRS and CDR2 YFSETQ. The CDR3: CASAQGDGSYNEQFF. The DNA for the CDR3 is TGCGCCAGCGCTCAGGGGGATGGGTCCTACAATGAGCAGTTCTTC.

The rearrangement links TRBV28 to TRBJ1-4, with D perhaps matching TRBD1 (6 bases). Germline V gene sequence: CDR1 MDHEN, CDR2 SYDVKM. V lost 11 bases and J lost 8, with 18 bases in between. CDR3 length: 13 amino acids. The CDR3 bases are TGTGCCGTCCCTCGGGGGGGCGACGAAAAACTGTTTTTT. Protein sequence: CAVPRGGDEKLFF.

This clone was found once. The CDR3 sequence: CASSRNTDTQYF. The CDR3 nucleotides read TGTGCCAGCAGCCGTAACACAGATACGCAGTATTTT. V is TRBV14 and J is TRBJ2-3; the D is unclear. Germline values: CDR1 SGHDN, CDR2 FVKESK. The CDR3 is made up of 12 amino acids. Between the trimmed V and J ends, which lost 4 bases and 2 bases, there was a span of 4 bases.

The chain employs TRBV18 and TRBJ2-5, with a tentative D call TRBD1 (6 bases). Looked up from germline, CDR1 is KGHSH and CDR2 is LQKENI. This CDR3 spans 14 amino acids. Trimming cost V 3 bases and J 5 bases, with 13 bases left between them. In DNA, the CDR3 is TGTGCCAGCTCACCCAGGGGATTGGGTGAGACCCAGTACTTC. Its protein product is CASSPRGLGETQYF.

Concerning this clone itself: Other DNA sequences within the sample encode an identical CDR3. The chain recombines TRBV5-1 with TRBJ2-3; 8 bases agree with TRBD2. The germline CDR1 and CDR2 sequences are SGHRS and YFSETQ. Losses at the gene ends were 7 bases for V and 5 bases for J; bases not matched to a gene: 6. The CDR3 runs to 13 residues. As DNA, the CDR3 is TGCGCCAGCGGGCGGGCGGGGGGAGATACGCAGTATTTT. It codes for CASGRAGGDTQYF.

The rearrangement joins TRBV5-1 to TRBJ2-7; the match to TRBD1 covers 7 bases. J was trimmed by 7 bases and V by 3 bases; bases with no gene match: 10. Germline V gives CDR1 SGHRS, CDR2 YFSETQ. The CDR3 consists of 14 residues. Here the CDR3 DNA reads TGCGCCAGCAGCTCGACAGGGCAGATGTGGGAGCAGTACTTC. Protein: CASSSTGQMWEQYF.

This chain joins TRBV4-3 and TRBJ2-1, with 7 bases lining up with TRBD2. Per the germline V gene, CDR1 is LGHNA and CDR2 is YSLEER. Unmatched junction bases numbered 14, after V lost 0 bases and J lost 0 bases. CDR3 size: 20 residues. The CDR3 loop is CASSQDPPSGVFSSYNEQFF. The DNA of the CDR3 is TGCGCCAGCAGCCAAGATCCCCCTAGCGGCGTCTTTAGCTCCTACAATGAGCAGTTCTTC.